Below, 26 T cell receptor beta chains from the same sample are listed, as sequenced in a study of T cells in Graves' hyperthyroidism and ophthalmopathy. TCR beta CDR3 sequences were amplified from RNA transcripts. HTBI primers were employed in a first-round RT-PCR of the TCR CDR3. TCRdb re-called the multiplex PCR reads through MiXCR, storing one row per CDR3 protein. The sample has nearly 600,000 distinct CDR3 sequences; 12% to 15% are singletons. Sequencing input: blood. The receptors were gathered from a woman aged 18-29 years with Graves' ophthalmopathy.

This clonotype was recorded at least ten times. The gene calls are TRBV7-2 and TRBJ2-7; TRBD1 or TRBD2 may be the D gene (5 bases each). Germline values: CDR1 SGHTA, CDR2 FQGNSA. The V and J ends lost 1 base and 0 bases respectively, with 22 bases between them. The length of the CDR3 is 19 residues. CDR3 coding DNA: TGTGCCAGCAGCTTAGTTCAGGGTATAGGAGGAAAAGACTCCTACGAGCAGTACTTC. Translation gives CASSLVQGIGGKDSYEQYF. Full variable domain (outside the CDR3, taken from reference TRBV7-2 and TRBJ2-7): GAGVSQSPSNKVTEKGKDVELRCDPISGHTALYWYRQSLGQGLEFLIYFQGNSAPDKSGLPSDRFSAERTGGSVSTLTIQRTQQEDSAVYLCASSLVQGIGGKDSYEQYFGPGTRLTVT.

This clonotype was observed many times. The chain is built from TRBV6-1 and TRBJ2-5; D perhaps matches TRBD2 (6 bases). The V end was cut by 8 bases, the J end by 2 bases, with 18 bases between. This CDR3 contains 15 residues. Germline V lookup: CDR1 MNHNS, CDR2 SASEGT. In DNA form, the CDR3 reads TGTGCCAGCGCGGGACTCGCTAAGGGGCAAGAGACCCAGTACTTC. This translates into CASAGLAKGQETQYF.

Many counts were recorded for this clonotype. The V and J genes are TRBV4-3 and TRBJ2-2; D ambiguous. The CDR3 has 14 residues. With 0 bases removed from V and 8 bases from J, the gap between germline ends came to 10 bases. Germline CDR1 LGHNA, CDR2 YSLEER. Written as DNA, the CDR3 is TGCGCCAGCAGCCAAGAAGGGCCGTCAGGGGAGCTGTTTTTT. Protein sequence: CASSQEGPSGELFF.

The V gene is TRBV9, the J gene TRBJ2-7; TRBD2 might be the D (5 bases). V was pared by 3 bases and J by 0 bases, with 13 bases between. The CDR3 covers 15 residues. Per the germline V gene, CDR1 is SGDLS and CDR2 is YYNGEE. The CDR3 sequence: CASSALATTSYEQYF. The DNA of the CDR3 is TGTGCCAGCAGCGCCCTAGCAACTACCTCCTACGAGCAGTACTTC.

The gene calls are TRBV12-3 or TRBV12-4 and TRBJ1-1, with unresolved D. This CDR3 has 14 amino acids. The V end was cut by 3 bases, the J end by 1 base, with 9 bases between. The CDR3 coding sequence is TGTGCCAGCAGTTTCAATACGAGGAACACTGAAGCTTTCTTT. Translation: CASSFNTRNTEAFF.

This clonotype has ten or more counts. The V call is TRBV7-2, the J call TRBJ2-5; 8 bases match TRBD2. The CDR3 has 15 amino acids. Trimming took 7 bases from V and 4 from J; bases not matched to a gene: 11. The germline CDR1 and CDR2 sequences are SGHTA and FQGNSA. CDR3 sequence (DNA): TGTGCCAGCACCCCTCCCGGGACTAGGAGAGAGACCCAGTACTTC. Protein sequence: CASTPPGTRRETQYF.

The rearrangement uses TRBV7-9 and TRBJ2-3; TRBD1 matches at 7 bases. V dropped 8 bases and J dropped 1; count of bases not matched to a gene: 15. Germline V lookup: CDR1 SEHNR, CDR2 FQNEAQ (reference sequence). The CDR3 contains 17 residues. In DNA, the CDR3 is TGTGCCAGCGGCCCGCACACAGGGGAAACTCGCACAGATACGCAGTATTTT. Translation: CASGPHTGETRTDTQYF.

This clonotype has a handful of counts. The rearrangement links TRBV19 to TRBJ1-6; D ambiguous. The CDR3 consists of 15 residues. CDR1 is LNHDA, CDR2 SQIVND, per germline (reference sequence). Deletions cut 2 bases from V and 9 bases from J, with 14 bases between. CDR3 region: CASSITDTASSPLHF. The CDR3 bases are TGTGCCAGTAGTATAACAGATACGGCTAGTTCACCCCTCCACTTT.

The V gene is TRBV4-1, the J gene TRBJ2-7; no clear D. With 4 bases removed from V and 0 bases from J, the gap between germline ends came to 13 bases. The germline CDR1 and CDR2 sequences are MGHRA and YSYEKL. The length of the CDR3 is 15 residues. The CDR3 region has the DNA TGCGCCAGCAGCCCGCTCGATTACCCCTCCTACGAGCAGTACTTC. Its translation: CASSPLDYPSYEQYF.

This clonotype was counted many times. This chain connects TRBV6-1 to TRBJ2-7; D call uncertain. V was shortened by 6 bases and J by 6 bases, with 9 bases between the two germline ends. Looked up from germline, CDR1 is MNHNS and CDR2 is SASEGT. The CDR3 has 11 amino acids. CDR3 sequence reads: CASSGPPEQYF. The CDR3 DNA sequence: TGTGCCAGCAGCGGCCCCCCCGAGCAGTACTTC.

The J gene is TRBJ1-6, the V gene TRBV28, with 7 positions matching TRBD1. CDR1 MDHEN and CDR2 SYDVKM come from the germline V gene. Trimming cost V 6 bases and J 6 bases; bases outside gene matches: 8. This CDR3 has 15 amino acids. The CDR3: CASRSPGTANSPLHF. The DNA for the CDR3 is TGTGCCAGCAGATCCCCCGGGACAGCTAATTCACCCCTCCACTTT.

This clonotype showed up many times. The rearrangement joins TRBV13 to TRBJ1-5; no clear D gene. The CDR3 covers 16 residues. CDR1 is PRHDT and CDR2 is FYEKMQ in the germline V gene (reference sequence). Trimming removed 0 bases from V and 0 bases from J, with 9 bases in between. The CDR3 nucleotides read TGTGCCAGCAGCTTAGGAGGACCGAATAGCAATCAGCCCCAGCATTTT. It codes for CASSLGGPNSNQPQHF.

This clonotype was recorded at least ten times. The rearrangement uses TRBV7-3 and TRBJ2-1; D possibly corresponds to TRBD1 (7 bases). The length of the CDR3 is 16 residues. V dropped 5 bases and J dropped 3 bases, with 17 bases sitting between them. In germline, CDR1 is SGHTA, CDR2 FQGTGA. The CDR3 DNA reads TGTGCCAGCAGCCCCCAAGGGGGCGGGAACTACAATGAGCAGTTCTTC. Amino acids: CASSPQGGGNYNEQFF.

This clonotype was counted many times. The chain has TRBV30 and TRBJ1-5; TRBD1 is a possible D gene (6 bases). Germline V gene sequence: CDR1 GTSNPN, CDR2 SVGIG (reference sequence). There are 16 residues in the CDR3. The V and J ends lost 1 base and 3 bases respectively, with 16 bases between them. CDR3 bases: TGTGCCTGGAGTGGTTGGCGTCAGGGGCACAATCAGCCCCAGCATTTT. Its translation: CAWSGWRQGHNQPQHF.

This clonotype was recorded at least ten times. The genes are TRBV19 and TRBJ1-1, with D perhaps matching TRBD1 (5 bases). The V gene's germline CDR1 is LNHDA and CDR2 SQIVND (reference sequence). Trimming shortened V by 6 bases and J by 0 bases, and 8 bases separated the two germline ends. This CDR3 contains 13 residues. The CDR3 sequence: CASRDSMNTEAFF. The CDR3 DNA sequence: TGTGCCAGTAGAGACAGCATGAACACTGAAGCTTTCTTT. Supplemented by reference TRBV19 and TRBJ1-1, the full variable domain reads DGGITQSPKYLFRKEGQNVTLSCEQNLNHDAMYWYRQDPGQGLRLIYYSQIVNDFQKGDIAEGYSVSREKKESFPLTVTSAQKNPTAFYLCASRDSMNTEAFFGQGTRLTVV.

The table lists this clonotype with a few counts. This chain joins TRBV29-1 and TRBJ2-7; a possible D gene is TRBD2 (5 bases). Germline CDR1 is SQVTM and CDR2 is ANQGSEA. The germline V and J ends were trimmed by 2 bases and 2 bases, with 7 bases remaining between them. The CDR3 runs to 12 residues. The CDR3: CSVEMRAYEQYF. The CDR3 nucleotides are TGCAGCGTTGAAATGAGGGCCTACGAGCAGTACTTC.

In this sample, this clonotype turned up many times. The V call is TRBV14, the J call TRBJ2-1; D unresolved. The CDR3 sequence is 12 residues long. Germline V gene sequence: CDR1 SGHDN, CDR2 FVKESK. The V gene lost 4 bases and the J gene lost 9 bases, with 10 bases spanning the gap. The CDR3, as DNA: TGTGCCAGCAGCCTCGCCCCACGTGAGCAGTTCTTC. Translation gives CASSLAPREQFF.

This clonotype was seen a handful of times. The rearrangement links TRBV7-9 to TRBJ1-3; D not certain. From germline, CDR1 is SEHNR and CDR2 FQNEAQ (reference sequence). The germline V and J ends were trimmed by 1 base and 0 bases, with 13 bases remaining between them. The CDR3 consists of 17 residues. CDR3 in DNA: TGTGCCAGCAGCTTAGGCGTTCCAGGCCACTCTGGAAACACCATATATTTT. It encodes CASSLGVPGHSGNTIYF.

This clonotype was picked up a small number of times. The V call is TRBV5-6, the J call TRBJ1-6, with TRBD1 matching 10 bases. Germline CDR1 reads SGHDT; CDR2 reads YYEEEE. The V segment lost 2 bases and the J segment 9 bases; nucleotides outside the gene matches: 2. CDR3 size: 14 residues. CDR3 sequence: CASSFRTGGSPLHF. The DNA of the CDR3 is TGTGCCAGCAGCTTCAGGACAGGGGGTTCACCCCTCCACTTT.

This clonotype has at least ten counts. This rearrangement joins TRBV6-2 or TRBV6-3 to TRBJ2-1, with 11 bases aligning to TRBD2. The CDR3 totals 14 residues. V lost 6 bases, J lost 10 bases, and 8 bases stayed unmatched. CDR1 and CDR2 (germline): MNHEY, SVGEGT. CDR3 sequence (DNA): TGTGCCAGCAGCCGTAGCGGGAGGGCCGTCGAGCAGTTCTTC. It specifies CASSRSGRAVEQFF.

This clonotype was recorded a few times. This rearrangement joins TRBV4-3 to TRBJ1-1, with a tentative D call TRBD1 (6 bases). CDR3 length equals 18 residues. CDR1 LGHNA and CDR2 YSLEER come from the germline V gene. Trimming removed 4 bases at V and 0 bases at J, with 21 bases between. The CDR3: CASSPRTWGPTMNTEAFF. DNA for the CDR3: TGCGCCAGCAGCCCTCGGACGTGGGGGCCCACAATGAACACTGAAGCTTTCTTT.

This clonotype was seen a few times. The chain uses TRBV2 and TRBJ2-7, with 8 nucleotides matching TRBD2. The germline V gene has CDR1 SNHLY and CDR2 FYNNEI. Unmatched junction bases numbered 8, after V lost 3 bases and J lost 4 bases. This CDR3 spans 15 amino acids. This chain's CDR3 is CASSEGAGGNYEQYF. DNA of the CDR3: TGTGCCAGCAGTGAGGGGGCGGGAGGTAATTACGAGCAGTACTTC.

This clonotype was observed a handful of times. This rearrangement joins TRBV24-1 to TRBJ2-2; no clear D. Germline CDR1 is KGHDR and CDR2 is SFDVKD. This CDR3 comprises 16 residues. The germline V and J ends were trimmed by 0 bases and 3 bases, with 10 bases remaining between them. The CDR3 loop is CATSDLQKGDTGELFF. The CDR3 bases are TGTGCCACCAGTGATTTGCAGAAGGGTGACACCGGGGAGCTGTTTTTT.

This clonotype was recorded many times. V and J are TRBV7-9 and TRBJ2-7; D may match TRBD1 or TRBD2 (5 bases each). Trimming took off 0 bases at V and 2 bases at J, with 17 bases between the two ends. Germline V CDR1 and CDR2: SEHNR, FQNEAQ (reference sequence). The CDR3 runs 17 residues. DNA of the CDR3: TGTGCCAGCAGCTTAGCTGTCTTAGGGACCACCACCTACGAGCAGTACTTC. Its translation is CASSLAVLGTTTYEQYF.

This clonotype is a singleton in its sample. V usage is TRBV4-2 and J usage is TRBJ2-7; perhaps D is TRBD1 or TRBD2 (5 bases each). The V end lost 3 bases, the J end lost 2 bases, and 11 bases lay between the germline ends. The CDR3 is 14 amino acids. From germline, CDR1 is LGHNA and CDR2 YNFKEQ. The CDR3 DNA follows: TGTGCCAGCAGCCAGAGGGACGGAGCCTACGAGCAGTACTTC. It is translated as CASSQRDGAYEQYF.

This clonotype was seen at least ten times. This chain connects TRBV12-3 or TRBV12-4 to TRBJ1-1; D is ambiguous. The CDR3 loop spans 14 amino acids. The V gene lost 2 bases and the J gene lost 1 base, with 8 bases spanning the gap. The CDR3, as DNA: TGTGCCAGCAGTTTAAGGGAGGCGAACACTGAAGCTTTCTTT. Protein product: CASSLREANTEAFF.